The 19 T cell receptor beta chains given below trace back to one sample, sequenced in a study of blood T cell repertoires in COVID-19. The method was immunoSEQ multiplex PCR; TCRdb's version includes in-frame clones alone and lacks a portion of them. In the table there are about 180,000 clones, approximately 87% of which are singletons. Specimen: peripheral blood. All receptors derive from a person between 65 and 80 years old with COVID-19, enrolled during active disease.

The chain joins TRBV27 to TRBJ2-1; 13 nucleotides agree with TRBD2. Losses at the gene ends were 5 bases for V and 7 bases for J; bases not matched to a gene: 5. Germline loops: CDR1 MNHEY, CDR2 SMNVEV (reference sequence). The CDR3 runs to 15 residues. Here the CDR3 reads CASSRTSGSLNEQFF. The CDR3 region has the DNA TGTGCCAGCAGTCGGACTAGCGGGAGCCTAAATGAGCAGTTCTTC.

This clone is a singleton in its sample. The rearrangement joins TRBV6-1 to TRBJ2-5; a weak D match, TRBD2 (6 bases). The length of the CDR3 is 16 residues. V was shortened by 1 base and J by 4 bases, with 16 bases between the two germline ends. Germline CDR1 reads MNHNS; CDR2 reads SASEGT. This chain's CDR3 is CASSEEGLATRETQYF. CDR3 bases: TGTGCCAGCAGTGAAGAGGGGCTAGCGACCCGAGAGACCCAGTACTTC.

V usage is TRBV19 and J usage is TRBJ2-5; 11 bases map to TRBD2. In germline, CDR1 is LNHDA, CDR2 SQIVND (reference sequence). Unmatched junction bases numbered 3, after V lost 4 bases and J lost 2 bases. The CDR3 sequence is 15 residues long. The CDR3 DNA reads TGTGCCAGTAGTACGGGACTAGCGGCGCAAGAGACCCAGTACTTC. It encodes CASSTGLAAQETQYF.

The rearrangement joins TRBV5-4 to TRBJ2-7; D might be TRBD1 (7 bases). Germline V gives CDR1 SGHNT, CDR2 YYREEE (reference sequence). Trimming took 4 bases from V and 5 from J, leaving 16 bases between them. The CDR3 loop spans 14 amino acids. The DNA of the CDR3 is TGTGCCAGCAGCCTGCAGGGGGGAATGAACGAGCAGTACTTC. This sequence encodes CASSLQGGMNEQYF. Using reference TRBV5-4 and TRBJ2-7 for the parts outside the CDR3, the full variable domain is ETGVTQSPTHLIKTRGQQVTLRCSSQSGHNTVSWYQQALGQGPQFIFQYYREEENGRGNFPPRFSGLQFPNYSSELNVNALELDDSALYLCASSLQGGMNEQYFGPGTRLTVT.

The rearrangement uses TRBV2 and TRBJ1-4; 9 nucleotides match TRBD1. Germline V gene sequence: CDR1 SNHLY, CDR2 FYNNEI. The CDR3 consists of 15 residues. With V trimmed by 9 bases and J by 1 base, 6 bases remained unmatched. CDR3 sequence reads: CARQGAGGTNEKLFF. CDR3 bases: TGTGCCAGACAGGGGGCAGGAGGAACTAATGAAAAACTGTTTTTT.

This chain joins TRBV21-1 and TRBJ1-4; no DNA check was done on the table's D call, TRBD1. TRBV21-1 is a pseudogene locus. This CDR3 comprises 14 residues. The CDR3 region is CASSEQGANEKLFF. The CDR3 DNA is TGTGCCAGCAGCGAACAGGGGGCGAATGAAAAACTGTTTTTT.

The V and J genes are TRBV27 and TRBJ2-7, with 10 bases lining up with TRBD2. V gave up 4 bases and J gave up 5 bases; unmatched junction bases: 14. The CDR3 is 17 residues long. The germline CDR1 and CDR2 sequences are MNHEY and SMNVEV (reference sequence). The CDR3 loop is CASSSIISGRAVNEQYF. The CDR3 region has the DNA TGTGCCAGCAGTTCCATCATCAGCGGGAGGGCCGTTAACGAGCAGTACTTC.

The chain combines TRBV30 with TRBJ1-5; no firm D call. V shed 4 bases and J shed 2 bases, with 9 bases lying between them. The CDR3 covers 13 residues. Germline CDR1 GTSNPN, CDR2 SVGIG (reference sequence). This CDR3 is CAWNNLGNQPQHF. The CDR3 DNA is TGTGCCTGGAACAACCTGGGCAATCAGCCCCAGCATTTT.

The DNA of the CDR3 is TGTGCCAGCAGTATCTCCGGGACAGGGGTTGGAAACACCATATATTTT. This sequence encodes CASSISGTGVGNTIYF. The rearrangement uses TRBV28 and TRBJ1-3; 10 bases agree with TRBD1. Germline CDR1 reads MDHEN; CDR2 reads SYDVKM. The V and J ends lost 5 bases and 3 bases, in that order; junction bases with no gene match: 7. This CDR3 comprises 16 residues.

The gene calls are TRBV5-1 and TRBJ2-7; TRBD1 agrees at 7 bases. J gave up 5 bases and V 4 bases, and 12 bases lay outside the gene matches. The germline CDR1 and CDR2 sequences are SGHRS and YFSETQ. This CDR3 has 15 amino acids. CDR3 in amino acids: CASSTLGQELNEQYF. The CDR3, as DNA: TGCGCCAGCAGCACCCTCGGACAGGAATTAAACGAGCAGTACTTC.

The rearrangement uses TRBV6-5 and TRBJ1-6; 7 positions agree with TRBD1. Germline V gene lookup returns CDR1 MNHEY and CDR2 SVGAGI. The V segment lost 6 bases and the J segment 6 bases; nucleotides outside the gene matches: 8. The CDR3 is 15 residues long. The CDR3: CASRGDSVFNSPLHF. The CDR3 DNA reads TGTGCCAGCAGAGGGGACAGCGTTTTTAATTCACCCCTCCACTTT.

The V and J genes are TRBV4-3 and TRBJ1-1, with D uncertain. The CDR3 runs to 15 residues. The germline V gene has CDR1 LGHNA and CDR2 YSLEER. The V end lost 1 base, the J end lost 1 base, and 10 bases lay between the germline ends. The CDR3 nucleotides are TGCGCCAGCAGCCAAGTAAGGCAGCGGAACACTGAAGCTTTCTTT. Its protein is CASSQVRQRNTEAFF.

DNA for the CDR3: TGTGCCACCAGCACAGTCCTCAGGGGGGCTCAAGAGACCCAGTACTTC. Translated, it gives CATSTVLRGAQETQYF. This chain links TRBV15 with TRBJ2-5; maybe TRBD1 (7 bases). This CDR3 has 16 residues. Germline lookup yields CDR1 LNHNV and CDR2 YYDKDF (reference sequence). V gave up 4 bases and J gave up 2 bases, with 17 bases separating them.

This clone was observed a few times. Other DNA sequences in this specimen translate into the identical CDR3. Written as DNA, the CDR3 is TGTGCCAGCAGCTTACAAGGGACAGGGCAAGGGGAGACCCAGTACTTC. This gives the protein CASSLQGTGQGETQYF. This chain connects TRBV7-3 to TRBJ2-5; 9 bases map to TRBD1. The CDR3 contains 16 residues. Losses at the gene ends were 2 bases for V and 5 bases for J; bases not matched to a gene: 9. Germline-derived CDR1 and CDR2 are SGHTA and FQGTGA.

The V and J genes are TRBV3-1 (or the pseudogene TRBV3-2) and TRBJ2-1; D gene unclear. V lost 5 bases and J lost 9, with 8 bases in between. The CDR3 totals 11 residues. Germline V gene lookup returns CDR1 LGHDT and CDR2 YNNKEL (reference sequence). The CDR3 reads CASSVRIEQFF. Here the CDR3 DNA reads TGTGCCAGCAGCGTCCGTATTGAGCAGTTCTTC.

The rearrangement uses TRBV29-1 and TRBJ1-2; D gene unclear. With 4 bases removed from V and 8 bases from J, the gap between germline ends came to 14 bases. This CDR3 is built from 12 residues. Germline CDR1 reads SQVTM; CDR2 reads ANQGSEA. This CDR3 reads CSVGEDGTGYTF. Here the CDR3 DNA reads TGCAGCGTTGGGGAGGACGGCACGGGCTACACCTTC.

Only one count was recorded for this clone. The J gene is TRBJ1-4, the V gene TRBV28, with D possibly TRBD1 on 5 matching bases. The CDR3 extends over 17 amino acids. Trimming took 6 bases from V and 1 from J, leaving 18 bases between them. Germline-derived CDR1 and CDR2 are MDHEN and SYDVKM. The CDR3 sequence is CASRKDPGVGTNEKLFF. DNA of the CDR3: TGTGCCAGCAGAAAAGACCCGGGGGTTGGAACTAATGAAAAACTGTTTTTT.

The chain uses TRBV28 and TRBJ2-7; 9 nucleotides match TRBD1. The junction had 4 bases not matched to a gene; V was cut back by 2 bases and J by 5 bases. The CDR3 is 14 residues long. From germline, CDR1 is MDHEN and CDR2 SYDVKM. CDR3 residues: CASSLPDRGHEQYF. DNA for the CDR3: TGTGCCAGCAGTTTACCGGACAGGGGCCACGAGCAGTACTTC.

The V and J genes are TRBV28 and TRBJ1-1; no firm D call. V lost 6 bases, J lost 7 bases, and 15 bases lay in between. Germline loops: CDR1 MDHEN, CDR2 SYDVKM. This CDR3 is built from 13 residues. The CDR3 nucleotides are TGTGCCAGCAGCCCCAGTAGGCGGATTGAAGCTTTCTTT. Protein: CASSPSRRIEAFF. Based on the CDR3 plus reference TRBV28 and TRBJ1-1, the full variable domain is DVKVTQSSRYLVKRTGEKVFLECVQDMDHENMFWYRQDPGLGLRLIYFSYDVKMKEKGDIPEGYSVSREKKERFSLILESASTNQTSMYLCASSPSRRIEAFFGQGTRLTVV.